This T cell receptor (beta chain) was identified during a study of PD-1 blockade in classical Hodgkin lymphoma. The wider study: Patients received nivolumab 3 mg/kg intravenously every 2 weeks.

Every patient relapsed after autologous stem cell transplantation, and brentuximab vedotin exposure varied. Complete response, partial response or progressive disease was each patient's best response. Points from the study as a whole: Repertoire differences lack defined causes, possibly disease activity or prior therapy. Lower baseline TCR diversity was reported for newly diagnosed patients than for healthy donors.

The CDR3 is made up of 12 amino acids. CDR1 and CDR2 (germline): SEHNR, FQNEAQ (reference sequence). Profiling relied on immunoSEQ multiplex PCR, and the TCRdb table lists in-frame clones only, not all of them. The sample has just over 35,000 clones, roughly two thirds seen once. Note on this clone: Its specificity is unknown. A junction boundary mismatches the germline segment, possibly from a read error.

The sample was peripheral blood mononuclear cells (PBMCs), taken before the second cycle of nivolumab. The chain carries TRBV7-9 and TRBJ2-7; D not resolved. This clonotype was obtained from a human donor with classical Hodgkin lymphoma. Here the CDR3 DNA reads TGTGCCAGCAGCTTAGACGTTAGCTCTCTGTTCTTC. Translation: CASSLDVSSLFF. Using reference TRBV7-9 and TRBJ2-7 for the parts outside the CDR3, the full variable domain is DTGVSQNPRHKITKRGQNVTFRCDPISEHNRLYWYRQTLGQGPEFLTYFQNEAQLEKSRLLSDRFSAERPKGSFSTLEIQRTEQGDSAMYLCASSLDVSSLFFGPGTRLTVT.